The subject of this entry is one T cell receptor (beta chain). In its sample, this clonotype was seen many times. Its recognized antigen is unknown. No much larger clone exists at a distance of one base, and base qualities are not known. The source of the sample is a study of T cells in Graves' hyperthyroidism and ophthalmopathy (dated by TCRdb to the late 2010s). The study in broad terms: Peripheral blood samples were taken at the time of initial diagnosis, prior to any treatment. In addition, the study compared T-cell repertoires in thyroid tissue and in blood from a handful of Graves' hyperthyroidism patients. According to the paper, TCR Vbeta CDR3 sequencing was carried out on 135 peripheral blood samples, which came from more than 40 ophthalmopathy, around 74 hyperthyroidism and 17 progressor patients. For training and testing, the 100 patients in the discovery cohort were randomly divided in a 7:3 ratio. Prospective prediction of ophthalmopathy was tested in an independent validation cohort consisting of under 20 hyperthyroidism patients and 15 to 17 patients who later progressed to ophthalmopathy. TCR V-J signatures able to tell the groups apart were searched for in a discovery cohort of about a hundred patients, of whom more than 40 had Graves' ophthalmopathy and about 60 had stable Graves' hyperthyroidism. Following sampling, methimazole starting at 30 mg daily was given to hyperthyroidism patients, and high-dose intravenous methylprednisolone was given to ophthalmopathy patients.

Graves' hyperthyroidism was defined as stable when no progression to ophthalmopathy occurred over 18 months of follow-up. Hyperthyroidism patients were aged 18 to 65 years and newly diagnosed, with disease duration of less than 2 months. Any patient with an uncontrolled infection, another autoimmune disease, pregnancy or lactation was excluded. Diagnoses relied on clinical symptoms, serum thyroxine and TRAb, thyroid ultrasound and orbital computed tomography. Ficoll-Paque density gradient centrifugation was used to isolate PBMCs from 10 ml of fresh peripheral blood. Total RNA was extracted using Trizol reagent, and RNA quality was assessed on an Agilent 2100 Bioanalyzer. TCR beta CDR3 regions were amplified from RNA transcripts. A first-round RT-PCR of the TCR CDR3 used the HTBI primer set with the Qiagen OneStep RT-PCR kit. Libraries were constructed in a second round of multiplex PCR, after which size selection and purification were performed. Sequencing of the libraries was done on an Illumina HiSeq2000 using paired-end 100 bp reads. Per the source publication's procedure: Raw data were processed with SOAPnuke, discarding reads with adapters, uncalled bases, mean Phred below 15, or no exact constant-primer or identifier match. COPE v1.2.5 was used to merge high-quality paired reads, and clonotypes were defined as unique nucleotide sequences. MiTCR v1.1 was used to align the clonotypes against IMGT TRBV, TRBD and TRBJ reference segments. The analysis included only V-J combinations with a frequency above 0.0001, which together covered 99.2% of the repertoires. The TCS score was defined as F50 (clonal expansion) divided by E x V (chaos), with BLOSUM62-based TCRdist calculated between CDR3 peptides within each V-J. Welch's t-statistics and random forest reduced roughly 500 V-J features to 13, which were used in a naive Bayes classifier (R e1071). Through fastp at Q25 and MiXCR, TCRdb rebuilt clones from the public reads, retaining in-frame beta chains. One record per CDR3 amino acid sequence lists the most common genes and DNA. The V and J calls were not made by the authors but by TCRdb's processing. The sample includes some 760,000 distinct CDR3 sequences, with less than 15% observed a single time. Clones ranked in the top ten supply about 10% of the sample.

Overall study outcomes, separate from this receptor: A model built on a 13 V-J signature distinguished ophthalmopathy from stable hyperthyroidism, reaching 87.88% sensitivity and 81.08% specificity in cross-validation and 80%/75% in testing. In validation, progression to ophthalmopathy was predicted by the model with around 70% sensitivity and roughly 72% specificity, a median of approximately 6.5 months before onset. Sample size was not statistically predetermined, and blinding of investigators to group allocation was not performed. Blood samples also contained most of the expanded thyroid clonotypes (frequency above 0.001), which suggests that blood repertoires may reflect thyroid immune responses.

The junction shows trimming of 6 bases on V and 2 bases on J, and the gene matches do not reach 15 bases of it. The germline V gene sets CDR1 to MNHNS and CDR2 to SASEGT. The CDR3 starts with the cysteine, ends with the phenylalanine, and has 19 residues. The entry retains the CDR3 DNA only, 57 bases that are in frame from base 1. The chain joins TRBV6-1 to TRBJ2-5; 13 junctional bases match TRBD2. The sequenced sample consisted of blood. This clonotype originated in a woman younger than 30 with Graves' hyperthyroidism. The nucleotide sequence reads TGTGCCAGCAGCTTTAGGACTAGCGGGAGCGCGAGAGAGCAAGAGACCCAGTACTTC. It is translated as CASSFRTSGSAREQETQYF.